Described below is a single TCR beta chain sequence and its context. This sample was taken from a study of blood T cells in healthy people across ages. The use of a sample-barcoded 5' primer and a J-beta primer mix characterized a second PCR of roughly 6 to 11 cycles. TCRdb independently ran MiXCR on the 5' RACE reads; one entry per CDR3 protein. The repertoire has 1.5 million to 2 million distinct CDR3 sequences, around 48% of them found once; the top ten carry around 2.1%. V shed 2 bases and J shed 2 bases, with 3 bases lying between them. CDR1 and CDR2 (germline): SGHAT, FQDESV (reference sequence). The CDR3 totals 13 residues.

This TCR was sampled from a woman between 40 and 50 years old in good health. V and J are TRBV11-1 and TRBJ2-2; D call uncertain. The material sequenced was blood. DNA of the CDR3: TGTGCCAGCAGCTTAATCAACACCGGGGAGCTGTTTTTT. Protein sequence: CASSLINTGELFF.